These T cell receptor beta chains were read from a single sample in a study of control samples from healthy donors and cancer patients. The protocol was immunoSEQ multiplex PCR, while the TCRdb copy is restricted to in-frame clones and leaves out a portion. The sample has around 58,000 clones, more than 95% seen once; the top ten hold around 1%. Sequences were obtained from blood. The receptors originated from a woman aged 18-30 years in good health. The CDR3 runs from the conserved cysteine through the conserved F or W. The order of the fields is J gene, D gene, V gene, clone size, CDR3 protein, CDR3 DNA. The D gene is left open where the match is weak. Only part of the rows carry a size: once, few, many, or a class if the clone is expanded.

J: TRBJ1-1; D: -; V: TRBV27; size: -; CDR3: CASQSGGRNTEAFF; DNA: TGTGCCAGCCAATCCGGGGGTAGGAACACTGAAGCTTTCTTT
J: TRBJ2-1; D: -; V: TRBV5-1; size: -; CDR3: CASSLESGTYNEQFF; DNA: TGCGCCAGCAGCTTGGAGTCGGGTACTTACAATGAGCAGTTCTTC
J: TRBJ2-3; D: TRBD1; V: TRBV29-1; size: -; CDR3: CSVETGGYGTQYF; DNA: TGCAGCGTTGAAACAGGGGGTTATGGTACGCAGTATTTT
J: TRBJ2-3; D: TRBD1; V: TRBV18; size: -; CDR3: CASSPLRGQGGTNTQYF; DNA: TGTGCCAGCTCACCACTAAGGGGACAGGGAGGAACCAATACGCAGTATTTT
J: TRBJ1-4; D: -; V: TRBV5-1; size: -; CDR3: CAGGPNEKLFF; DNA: TGCGCCGGGGGGCCTAATGAAAAACTGTTTTTT
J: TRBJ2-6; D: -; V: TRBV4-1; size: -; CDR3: CASSHYSGANVLTF; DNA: TGCGCCAGCAGCCATTACTCTGGGGCCAACGTCCTGACTTTC
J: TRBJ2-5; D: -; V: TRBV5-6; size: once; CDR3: CASSLKAKYQETQYF; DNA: TGTGCCAGCAGCTTAAAAGCTAAGTACCAAGAGACCCAGTACTTC
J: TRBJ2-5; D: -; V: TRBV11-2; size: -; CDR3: CASSLGAGTGQETQYF; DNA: TGTGCCAGCAGCTTAGGGGCAGGAACGGGACAAGAGACCCAGTACTTC
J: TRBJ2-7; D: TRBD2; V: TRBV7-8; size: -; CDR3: CASSLSTSGGFLLLEQYF; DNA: TGTGCCAGCAGCTTGTCGACTAGCGGGGGGTTTCTTCTCTTGGAGCAGTACTTC
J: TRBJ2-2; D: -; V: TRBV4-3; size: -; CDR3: CASSQEISLTGELFF; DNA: TGCGCCAGCAGCCAGGAGATTTCCCTCACCGGGGAGCTGTTTTTT
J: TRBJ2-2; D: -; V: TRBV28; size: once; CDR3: CASRVLANTGELFF; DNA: TGTGCCAGCAGGGTTCTAGCCAACACCGGGGAGCTGTTTTTT
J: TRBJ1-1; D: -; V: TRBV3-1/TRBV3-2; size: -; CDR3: CASSRAMGDTEAFF; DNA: TGTGCCAGCAGCCGAGCGATGGGGGACACTGAAGCTTTCTTT
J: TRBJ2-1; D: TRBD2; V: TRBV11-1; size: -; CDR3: CASSQGLAATYNEQFF; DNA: TGTGCCAGCAGCCAAGGACTAGCGGCGACTTACAATGAGCAGTTCTTC
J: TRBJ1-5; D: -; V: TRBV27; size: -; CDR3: CASSPGREGPQHF; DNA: TGTGCCAGCAGCCCGGGCCGGGAAGGGCCCCAGCATTTT
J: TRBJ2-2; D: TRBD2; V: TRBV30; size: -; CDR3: CASTLRLAGSTGELFF; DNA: TGTGCCTCAACCCTTCGACTAGCGGGGTCCACCGGGGAGCTGTTTTTT
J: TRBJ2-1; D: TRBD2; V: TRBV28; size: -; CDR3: CASSLGGGADYNEQFF; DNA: TGTGCCAGCAGTTTAGGCGGGGGGGCGGACTACAATGAGCAGTTCTTC
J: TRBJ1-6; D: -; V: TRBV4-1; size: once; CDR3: CASSHDSGTLNNSPLHF; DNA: TGCGCCAGCAGCCATGACTCCGGGACACTAAATAATTCACCCCTCCACTTT
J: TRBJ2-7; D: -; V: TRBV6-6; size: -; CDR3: CASSYGESYEQYF; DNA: TGTGCCAGCAGTTACGGGGAGTCCTACGAGCAGTACTTC
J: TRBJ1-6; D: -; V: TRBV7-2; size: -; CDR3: CASSFPGNSPLHF; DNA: TGTGCCAGCAGCTTTCCAGGGAATTCACCCCTCCACTTT
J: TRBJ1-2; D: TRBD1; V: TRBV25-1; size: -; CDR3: CASSALRQGHGYTF; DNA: TGTGCCAGCAGTGCATTAAGACAGGGCCATGGCTACACCTTC
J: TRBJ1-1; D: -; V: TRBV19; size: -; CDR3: CASSIGTMNTEAFF; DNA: TGTGCCAGTAGTATAGGGACAATGAACACTGAAGCTTTCTTT
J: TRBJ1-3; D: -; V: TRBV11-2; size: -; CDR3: CASSQYLDSFSGNTIYF; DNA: TGTGCCAGCAGCCAATACCTCGACAGTTTCTCTGGAAACACCATATATTTT
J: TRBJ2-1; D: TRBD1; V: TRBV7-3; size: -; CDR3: CASSPSGQAYNEQFF; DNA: TGTGCCAGCAGCCCCTCGGGACAGGCCTACAATGAGCAGTTCTTC
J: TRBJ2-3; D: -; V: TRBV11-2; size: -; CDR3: CASSFLGDTQYF; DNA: TGTGCCAGCAGCTTTTTAGGGGATACGCAGTATTTT
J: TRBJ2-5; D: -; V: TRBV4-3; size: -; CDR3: CASSQEAQEETQYF; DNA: TGCGCCAGCAGCCAAGAGGCCCAGGAAGAGACCCAGTACTTC
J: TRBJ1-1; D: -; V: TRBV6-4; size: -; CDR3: CASSYRDGTEAFF; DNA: TGTGCCAGCAGTTACCGGGACGGCACTGAAGCTTTCTTT
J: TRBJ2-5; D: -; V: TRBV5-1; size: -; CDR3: CASSLRPGGSQETQYF; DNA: TGCGCCAGCAGCTTGCGGCCAGGGGGGTCCCAAGAGACCCAGTACTTC
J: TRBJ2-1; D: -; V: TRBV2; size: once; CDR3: CASRHIIQGKSLIYNEQFF; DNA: TGTGCCAGCAGACATATCATCCAGGGGAAATCCCTAATTTACAATGAGCAGTTCTTC